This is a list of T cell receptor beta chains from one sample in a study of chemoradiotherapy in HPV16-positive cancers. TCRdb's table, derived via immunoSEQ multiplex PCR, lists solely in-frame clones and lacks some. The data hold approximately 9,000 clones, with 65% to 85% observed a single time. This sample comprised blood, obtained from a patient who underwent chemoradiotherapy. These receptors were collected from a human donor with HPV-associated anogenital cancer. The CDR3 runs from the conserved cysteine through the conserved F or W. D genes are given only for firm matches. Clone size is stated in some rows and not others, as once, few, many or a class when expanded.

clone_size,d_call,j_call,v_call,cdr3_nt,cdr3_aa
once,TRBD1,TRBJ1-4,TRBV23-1,TGCGCCAGCAGTCAATCGAGGAGGGACAGGGGCAATGAGCGGAGGAATGAAAAACTGTTTTTT,CASSQSRRDRGNERRNEKLFF
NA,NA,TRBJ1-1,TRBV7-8,TGTGCCAGCAGCTTAAAAGGACATATGGCTGAAGCTTTCTTT,CASSLKGHMAEAFF
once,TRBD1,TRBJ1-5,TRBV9,TGTGCCAGCAGCGGGGGACAGGGAAAACAGCCCCAGCATTTT,CASSGGQGKQPQHF
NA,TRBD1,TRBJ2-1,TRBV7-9,TGTGCCAGCAGCCCCGGGACAGGGCTTTACAATGAGCAGTTCTTC,CASSPGTGLYNEQFF
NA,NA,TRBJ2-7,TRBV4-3,TGCGCCAGCAGCCAAGCGGTGGTTGCCTCCTACGAGCAGTACTTC,CASSQAVVASYEQYF
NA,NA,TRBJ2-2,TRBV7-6,TGTGCCAGCAGCTTAGACCCCGGGGGGAACACCGGGGAGCTGTTTTTT,CASSLDPGGNTGELFF
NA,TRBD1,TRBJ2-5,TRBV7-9,TGTGCCAGCAGCTTGTACCTTGGACAGGGGGGGGAGACCCAGTACTTC,CASSLYLGQGGETQYF
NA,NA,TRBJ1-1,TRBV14,TGTGCCAGCAGCCAAGTCGCGAAGTACACTGAAGCTTTCTTT,CASSQVAKYTEAFF
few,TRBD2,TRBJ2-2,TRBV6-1,TGTGCCAGCCGGACTAGCGTTGACACCGGGGAGCTGTTTTTT,CASRTSVDTGELFF
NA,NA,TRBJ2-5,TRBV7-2,TGTGCCAGCAGCTTAGGTTGGGATGTGGAGACCCAGTACTTC,CASSLGWDVETQYF
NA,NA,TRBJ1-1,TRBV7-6,TGTGCCAGCAGCTCCGGGACCGTATTGAACACTGAAGCTTTCTTT,CASSSGTVLNTEAFF
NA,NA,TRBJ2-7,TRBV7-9,TGTGCCAGCAGCTTAGGAAGTAGCGTCGTCGAGCAGTACTTC,CASSLGSSVVEQYF
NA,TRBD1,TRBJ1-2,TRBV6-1,TGTGCCAGCAGGCCAGCAGGGGGGAGCTATGGCTACACCTTC,CASRPAGGSYGYTF
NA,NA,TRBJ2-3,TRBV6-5,TGTGCCAGCAGTCGGACCCAAATGCGGGATACGCAGTATTTT,CASSRTQMRDTQYF